Listed below are T cell receptor beta chains from one sample, sequenced in a study of memory CD4+ T cells and cytomegalovirus serostatus. Sequenced by immunoSEQ multiplex PCR; TCRdb stores in-frame clones only, minus some. The data hold 27,000 or so clones, with 75% to 80% observed a single time. The sequenced sample consisted of memory CD4+ T cells from blood. The receptors shown here come from an adult in good health and CMV-seronegative. Each CDR3 is given with its conserved first and last residue.

J gene | V gene | CDR3 length | CDR3 protein
TRBJ1-5 | TRBV5-1 | 15 | CASSCRDRGGQPQHF
TRBJ1-1 | TRBV27 | 15 | CASIARGTGRTEAFF
TRBJ1-1 | TRBV13 | 13 | CASSVRVPGWAFF
TRBJ2-1 | TRBV7-6 | 18 | CASSLVSGRAGLNNEQFF
TRBJ1-4 | TRBV19 | 13 | CASMGRGGEKLFF
TRBJ1-5 | TRBV21-1 | 17 | CASSKEARGSFGQPQHF
TRBJ1-1 | TRBV7-2 | 13 | CASILWEYTEAFF
TRBJ2-4 | TRBV6-6 | 11 | CASSVNRDWYF
TRBJ2-7 | TRBV5-1 | 13 | CASSSGQFAEQYF
TRBJ1-6 | TRBV5-1 | 13 | CASSIGGNSPLHF
TRBJ2-7 | TRBV2 | 15 | CASSERRVATHEQYF
TRBJ2-1 | TRBV27 | 17 | CASSFPPASGSPNEQFF
TRBJ1-5 | TRBV2 | 13 | CASSGSRNQPQHF
TRBJ1-2 | TRBV10-3 | 13 | CAISVGPKDGYTF
TRBJ2-1 | TRBV6-5 | 14 | CASRPTGTYNEQFF
TRBJ2-7 | TRBV2 | 15 | CASSAAQLSSYEQYF
TRBJ1-1 | TRBV30 | 13 | CAWRRQGNTEAFF
TRBJ2-7 | TRBV5-1 | 14 | CASSLGLAGPEQYF
TRBJ2-7 | TRBV19 | 17 | CASSLKHDWTRSYEQYF
TRBJ2-2 | TRBV18 | 16 | CASSLRRGGNTGELFF
TRBJ1-3 | TRBV7-9 | 15 | CASSPRGNSGNTIYF
TRBJ1-3 | TRBV20-1 | 11 | CSASTGNTIYF
TRBJ1-1 | TRBV30 | 13 | CAWSQGAHTEAFF
TRBJ1-4 | TRBV6-5 | 15 | CASRTGSATNEKLFF
TRBJ1-5 | TRBV19 | 16 | CASRRDSPGGNQPQHF
TRBJ2-7 | TRBV7-2 | 18 | CASRDTGTSGRVGYEQYF
TRBJ2-7 | TRBV5-1 | 14 | CASSEGTGLYEQYF
TRBJ2-1 | TRBV21-1 | 15 | CASGPWGPHESEQFF
TRBJ2-5 | TRBV5-5 | 14 | CASSWTSGGYIQYF
TRBJ2-2 | TRBV2 | 13 | CASRGLNTGELFF
TRBJ1-1 | TRBV6-1 | 14 | CASSEWTRAAEAFF
TRBJ2-7 | TRBV27 | 12 | CASIGRSYEQYF
TRBJ1-2 | TRBV4-2 | 15 | CASSQEVGKNYGYTF
TRBJ2-1 | TRBV7-2 | 13 | CASSPYINNEQFF
TRBJ1-5 | TRBV6-5 | 14 | CASSYDRDGQPQHF
TRBJ1-5 | TRBV9 | 13 | CASSTRGKEPQHF
TRBJ1-2 | TRBV12-5 | 14 | CASGLDPLLYGYTF
TRBJ1-2 | TRBV6-6 | 14 | CASCSRDCSYGYTF
TRBJ1-2 | TRBV11-2 | 13 | CASSPDTSYGYTF
TRBJ1-2 | TRBV19 | 13 | CATMDRANAGYTF
TRBJ1-1 | TRBV25-1 | 13 | CASSINGNTEAFF
TRBJ1-2 | TRBV5-4 | 15 | CASSLAPGTNYGYTF
TRBJ2-5 | TRBV6-4 | 13 | CASSDSIRGHGDF
TRBJ2-1 | TRBV9 | 14 | CASRIAIGNNEQFF
TRBJ2-7 | TRBV12-2 | 15 | CASRLVRESSYEQYF
TRBJ2-7 | TRBV4-2 | 16 | CASSQDLLAGSYEQYF